This entry lists 29 T cell receptor beta chains sequenced from one sample in a study of T cell repertoires in cytomegalovirus infection. TCRdb reanalysed the reads using MiXCR and keeps one entry per CDR3 protein. The table includes roughly 500,000 distinct CDR3 sequences, approximately 10% detected once. Material for sequencing was PBMCs. Receptors originate from a human donor in good health (CMV status not recorded). Some clones in this sample may be carry-over from other donors' samples.

In this sample, this clonotype turned up many times. The chain recombines TRBV19 with TRBJ2-1, with 8 bases lining up with TRBD2. After removal of 3 bases from V and 2 bases from J, the junction contained 3 bases not matched to a gene. The CDR3 totals 15 residues. The germline CDR1 and CDR2 sequences are LNHDA and SQIVND (reference sequence). In DNA form, the CDR3 reads TGTGCCAGTAGTATTCAGCGGGGGACCTACAATGAGCAGTTCTTC. This gives the protein CASSIQRGTYNEQFF.

This clonotype was seen at least ten times. V usage is TRBV7-9 and J usage is TRBJ1-1, with D unresolved. The V and J ends lost 2 bases and 0 bases respectively, with 4 bases between them. Germline V gives CDR1 SEHNR, CDR2 FQNEAQ (reference sequence). This CDR3 has 13 residues. This CDR3 is CASSLLVNTEAFF. The CDR3 nucleotides are TGTGCCAGCAGCTTATTAGTGAACACTGAAGCTTTCTTT.

This rearrangement joins TRBV20-1 to TRBJ1-2; D is unresolved. This CDR3 region has 13 residues. V gave up 6 bases and J gave up 4 bases, with 15 bases separating them. Germline CDR1 and CDR2: DFQATT and SNEGSKA (reference sequence). CDR3 region: CSARITGSYGYTF. DNA of the CDR3: TGCAGTGCCAGAATCACGGGGAGCTATGGCTACACCTTC.

The gene calls are TRBV6-4 and TRBJ2-2; no clear D. The CDR3 length is 15 residues. Germline CDR1 is MRHNA and CDR2 is SNTAGT. V gave up 2 bases and J gave up 1 base, with 8 bases separating them. The CDR3: CASSDEYGNTGELFF. Here the CDR3 DNA reads TGTGCCAGCAGTGACGAGTACGGGAACACCGGGGAGCTGTTTTTT.

This chain connects TRBV28 to TRBJ1-6; D possibly corresponds to TRBD1 (6 bases). The germline gives CDR1 MDHEN, CDR2 SYDVKM. Trimming removed 2 bases from V and 13 bases from J, with 15 bases in between. This CDR3 region has 14 residues. CDR3 region: CASSLAGNREPLHF. CDR3 nucleotide sequence: TGTGCCAGCAGTTTAGCCGGAAACAGGGAGCCCCTCCACTTT.

This clonotype was seen repeatedly, ten times or more. This chain joins TRBV15 and TRBJ1-5; 7 bases map to TRBD1. Germline V lookup: CDR1 LNHNV, CDR2 YYDKDF (reference sequence). The CDR3 consists of 17 residues. The V gene end was trimmed by 0 bases and the J gene end by 6 bases; junction bases not matched to a gene: 11. The DNA for the CDR3 is TGTGCCACCAGCAGAGATCGAGGGCTCCACAGGGGTCAGCCCCAGCATTTT. Its translation: CATSRDRGLHRGQPQHF.

This clonotype was picked up many times. The chain joins TRBV7-9 to TRBJ2-7; weak D call: TRBD2 (7 bases). V lost 4 bases and J lost 5, with 12 bases in between. This CDR3 has 13 residues. Germline V lookup: CDR1 SEHNR, CDR2 FQNEAQ (reference sequence). CDR3 region: CASSSEGGDEQYF. The CDR3 DNA is TGTGCCAGCAGCTCGGAGGGGGGGGACGAGCAGTACTTC.

This chain's CDR3 is CASAFWDYEQYF. CDR3 in DNA: TGTGCCAGCGCTTTTTGGGACTACGAGCAGTACTTC. The V and J genes are TRBV28 and TRBJ2-7; unclear D gene. V was pared by 8 bases and J by 3 bases, with 11 bases between. CDR3 size: 12 residues. Germline CDR1 reads MDHEN; CDR2 reads SYDVKM.

This clonotype was observed many times. J is TRBJ2-3 and V is TRBV7-9, with TRBD2 as a possible D gene (5 bases). Germline V gene lookup returns CDR1 SEHNR and CDR2 FQNEAQ (reference sequence). The CDR3 is 10 amino acids. V was shortened by 9 bases and J by 4 bases, with 5 bases between the two germline ends. DNA for the CDR3: TGTGCCAGTAGCGCAGATACGCAGTATTTT. Protein sequence: CASSADTQYF.

This clonotype appeared many times. V is TRBV20-1 and J is TRBJ1-5; 7 positions match TRBD1. Germline CDR1 and CDR2: DFQATT and SNEGSKA (reference sequence). The junction had 10 bases not matched to a gene; V was cut back by 5 bases and J by 0 bases. This CDR3 has 16 residues. The CDR3 nucleotides are TGCAGTGCTCTCCCGTGGGACAGAAATAGCAATCAGCCCCAGCATTTT. Translated, it gives CSALPWDRNSNQPQHF.

The chain employs TRBV9 and TRBJ2-7; 14 bases are shared with TRBD2. The CDR3 consists of 15 residues. Germline loops: CDR1 SGDLS, CDR2 YYNGEE. J was trimmed by 8 bases and V by 4 bases; bases with no gene match: 8. The CDR3 DNA reads as TGTGCCAGCAGCCATTACGGGACTAGCGGGAGAAAGCAGTACTTC. Its translation: CASSHYGTSGRKQYF.

This clonotype came up many times. The V and J genes are TRBV20-1 and TRBJ2-7, with 7 nucleotides matching TRBD1. This CDR3 region has 15 residues. V was clipped by 3 bases and J by 2 bases; unmatched bases: 10. Germline V lookup: CDR1 DFQATT, CDR2 SNEGSKA (reference sequence). CDR3 protein: CSASTGTETAYEQYF. Here the CDR3 DNA reads TGCAGTGCTAGCACCGGGACAGAGACAGCCTACGAGCAGTACTTC.

The table lists this clonotype with many counts. The chain is built from TRBV12-3 or TRBV12-4 and TRBJ2-3; D assignment may be TRBD1 or TRBD2 (5 bases each). The CDR3 is 16 amino acids. V was shortened by 6 bases and J by 1 base, with 17 bases between the two germline ends. The CDR3 DNA reads TGTGCCAGCAGCCCTGGGACCCCCGCGGGCACAGATACGCAGTATTTT. Its translation is CASSPGTPAGTDTQYF.

The chain joins TRBV6-1 to TRBJ2-7; 10 nucleotides align to TRBD2. CDR1 and CDR2 from the germline V gene are MNHNS and SASEGT. V dropped 7 bases and J dropped 4; count of bases not matched to a gene: 10. The CDR3 runs 15 residues. The CDR3 spells CASTGSGRASYEQYF. CDR3 nucleotide sequence: TGTGCCAGCACCGGGAGCGGGAGGGCCAGTTACGAGCAGTACTTC.

This clonotype showed up many times. This chain connects TRBV28 to TRBJ2-2, with TRBD1 matching over 10 bases. Per the germline V gene, CDR1 is MDHEN and CDR2 is SYDVKM. The CDR3 extends over 20 amino acids. The V and J ends lost 0 bases and 0 bases, in that order; junction bases with no gene match: 10. CDR3 coding DNA: TGTGCCAGCAGTTTATGGGGTCCCGGGACAGGGGCCACGAACACCGGGGAGCTGTTTTTT. This gives the protein CASSLWGPGTGATNTGELFF.

Comment on this clonotype: Being one base from a much bigger clone, this may be a read error. The rearrangement uses TRBV19 and TRBJ2-7; 8 bases line up with TRBD1. The junction had 10 bases not matched to a gene; V was cut back by 6 bases and J by 0 bases. Germline CDR1 LNHDA, CDR2 SQIVND (reference sequence). The CDR3 is 16 residues long. CDR3 coding DNA: TGTGCCAGTAGACCTTGTTGGACAGGGAGCTCCTACGAGCAGTACTTC. This gives the protein CASRPCWTGSSYEQYF. The complete variable domain, with remaining parts taken from reference TRBV19 and TRBJ2-7, reads DGGITQSPKYLFRKEGQNVTLSCEQNLNHDAMYWYRQDPGQGLRLIYYSQIVNDFQKGDIAEGYSVSREKKESFPLTVTSAQKNPTAFYLCASRPCWTGSSYEQYFGPGTRLTVT.

This clonotype was counted many times. The junction shows a germline mismatch at one end, possibly a read error. This rearrangement joins TRBV11-2 to TRBJ1-5; possibly TRBD1 for D (5 bases). In germline, CDR1 is SGHAT, CDR2 FQNNGV. The CDR3 loop spans 13 amino acids. The CDR3 DNA reads TGTGCCAGCAGCGTAGACAGTTATCAGCCCCAGCATTTT. Its translation: CASSVDSYQPQHF. The full variable domain, its missing parts supplied by reference TRBV11-2 and TRBJ1-5, is EAGVAQSPRYKIIEKRQSVAFWCNPISGHATLYWYQQILGQGPKLLIQFQNNGVVDDSQLPKDRFSAERLKGVDSTLKIQPAKLEDSAVYLCASSVDSYQPQHFGDGTRLSIL.

The sample holds many counts of this clonotype. This chain's CDR3 is CASSPPGGKNTEAFF. Here the CDR3 DNA reads TGTGCCAGCAGCCCCCCTGGGGGGAAGAACACTGAAGCTTTCTTT. The rearrangement links TRBV7-6 to TRBJ1-1; D perhaps matches TRBD1 (5 bases). The CDR3 has 15 residues. V was shortened by 5 bases and J by 1 base, with 14 bases between the two germline ends. Germline CDR1 and CDR2: SGHVS and FNYEAQ.

This clonotype was observed many times. This rearrangement joins TRBV7-9 to TRBJ2-3, with 8 bases aligning to TRBD1. V was pared by 3 bases and J by 6 bases, with 8 bases of the junction left unmatched. The CDR3 loop spans 15 amino acids. Germline V lookup: CDR1 SEHNR, CDR2 FQNEAQ (reference sequence). The CDR3 region is CASSFPGGAGDTQYF. The CDR3 DNA sequence: TGTGCCAGCAGCTTCCCAGGGGGCGCAGGGGATACGCAGTATTTT.

The table lists this clonotype with many counts. The chain links TRBV7-9 to TRBJ2-1; 8 bases are shared with TRBD2. Trimming cost V 5 bases and J 12 bases; bases outside gene matches: 6. The length of the CDR3 is 12 residues. Per the germline V gene, CDR1 is SEHNR and CDR2 is FQNEAQ (reference sequence). The CDR3 loop is CASSLSGAGQFF. The CDR3 DNA reads as TGTGCCAGCAGCCTTAGCGGGGCCGGGCAGTTCTTC.

This chain connects TRBV7-9 to TRBJ2-3; D is undetermined. The CDR3 consists of 14 residues. Trimming shortened V by 3 bases and J by 2 bases, and 9 bases separated the two germline ends. The germline gives CDR1 SEHNR, CDR2 FQNEAQ (reference sequence). The CDR3 here is CASSLSINTDTQYF. Written as DNA, the CDR3 is TGTGCCAGCAGCTTGTCGATAAACACAGATACGCAGTATTTT. The full variable domain, rest sourced from reference TRBV7-9 and TRBJ2-3, is DTGVSQNPRHKITKRGQNVTFRCDPISEHNRLYWYRQTLGQGPEFLTYFQNEAQLEKSRLLSDRFSAERPKGSFSTLEIQRTEQGDSAMYLCASSLSINTDTQYFGPGTRLTVL.

The table lists this clonotype with many counts. The chain links TRBV6-1 to TRBJ2-2; the D gene is possibly TRBD2 (6 bases). The ends were cut back, 6 bases at V and 7 bases at J, with 15 bases in the middle. The CDR3 is 14 amino acids. CDR1 is MNHNS, CDR2 SASEGT, per germline. The CDR3 loop reads CASRENWRVGELFF. In nucleotides, the CDR3 is TGTGCCAGCAGGGAGAACTGGAGGGTCGGGGAGCTGTTTTTT.

The chain is built from TRBV24-1 and TRBJ2-2; a weak D match, TRBD1 (5 bases). This CDR3 contains 16 residues. Germline assignment: CDR1 KGHDR and CDR2 SFDVKD. The V end was cut by 3 bases, the J end by 1 base, with 11 bases between. Here the CDR3 reads CATSDADSRNTGELFF. The CDR3 DNA reads as TGTGCCACCAGTGATGCCGACAGTCGGAACACCGGGGAGCTGTTTTTT.

This clonotype was counted a few times. This chain links TRBV20-1 with TRBJ2-5, with D tentatively TRBD1 (5 bases). This CDR3 is built from 12 residues. The V end lost 6 bases, the J end lost 3 bases, and 11 bases lay between the germline ends. CDR1 and CDR2 from the germline V gene are DFQATT and SNEGSKA (reference sequence). CDR3 sequence reads: CSAWAGKETQYF. The DNA of the CDR3 is TGCAGTGCGTGGGCAGGGAAAGAGACCCAGTACTTC.

This clonotype was observed at least ten times. The CDR3 sequence is CASSLAQGGEKLFF. The CDR3 region has the DNA TGTGCCAGCAGTTTGGCACAGGGGGGGGAAAAACTGTTTTTT. The chain recombines TRBV28 with TRBJ1-4; 8 bases map to TRBD1. The germline CDR1 and CDR2 sequences are MDHEN and SYDVKM. The CDR3 covers 14 residues. Trimming at V came to 3 bases and at J to 8 bases, leaving 5 bases not matched to a gene.

This clonotype was picked up a small number of times. This chain uses TRBV4-1 with TRBJ1-5; no reliable D call. The V gene's germline CDR1 is MGHRA and CDR2 YSYEKL. The CDR3 totals 14 residues. The V gene lost 0 bases and the J gene lost 1 base, with 4 bases spanning the gap. In DNA, the CDR3 is TGCGCCAGCAGCCAAGAGGGGAGCAATCAGCCCCAGCATTTT. This encodes CASSQEGSNQPQHF.

To note about this clonotype: One base away lies a much larger clone, so this may be a sequencing read error. V and J are TRBV2 and TRBJ2-5; D unresolved. Germline V gene sequence: CDR1 SNHLY, CDR2 FYNNEI. V dropped 3 bases and J dropped 1 base, with 3 bases sitting between them. The CDR3 runs to 12 residues. CDR3 amino acids: CASSEAQETQYF. The DNA of the CDR3 is TGTGCCAGCAGTGAGGCCCAAGAGACCCAGTACTTC.

This clonotype was picked up many times. The chain uses TRBV7-8 and TRBJ1-1, with no clear D. V was cut by 5 bases and J by 6 bases, with 19 bases left in between. Germline V gives CDR1 SGHVS, CDR2 FQNEAQ. The CDR3 consists of 15 residues. CDR3: CASSPQDGGDPEAFF. The CDR3 DNA reads as TGTGCCAGCAGCCCCCAAGACGGTGGGGATCCTGAAGCTTTCTTT. Based on the CDR3 plus reference TRBV7-8 and TRBJ1-1, the full variable domain is GAGVSQSPRYKVAKRGQDVALRCDPISGHVSLFWYQQALGQGPEFLTYFQNEAQLDKSGLPSDRFFAERPEGSVSTLKIQRTQQEDSAVYLCASSPQDGGDPEAFFGQGTRLTVV.

This clonotype has a count of ten or more. This chain uses TRBV7-6 with TRBJ1-5; 10 nucleotides align to TRBD1. The J segment lost 3 bases and the V segment lost 4 bases, leaving 3 bases of the junction unmatched. The CDR3 length is 15 residues. Germline values: CDR1 SGHVS, CDR2 FNYEAQ. The DNA of the CDR3 is TGTGCCAGCAGCTCGGGACAGGGGAACAATCAGCCCCAGCATTTT. It yields the protein CASSSGQGNNQPQHF.